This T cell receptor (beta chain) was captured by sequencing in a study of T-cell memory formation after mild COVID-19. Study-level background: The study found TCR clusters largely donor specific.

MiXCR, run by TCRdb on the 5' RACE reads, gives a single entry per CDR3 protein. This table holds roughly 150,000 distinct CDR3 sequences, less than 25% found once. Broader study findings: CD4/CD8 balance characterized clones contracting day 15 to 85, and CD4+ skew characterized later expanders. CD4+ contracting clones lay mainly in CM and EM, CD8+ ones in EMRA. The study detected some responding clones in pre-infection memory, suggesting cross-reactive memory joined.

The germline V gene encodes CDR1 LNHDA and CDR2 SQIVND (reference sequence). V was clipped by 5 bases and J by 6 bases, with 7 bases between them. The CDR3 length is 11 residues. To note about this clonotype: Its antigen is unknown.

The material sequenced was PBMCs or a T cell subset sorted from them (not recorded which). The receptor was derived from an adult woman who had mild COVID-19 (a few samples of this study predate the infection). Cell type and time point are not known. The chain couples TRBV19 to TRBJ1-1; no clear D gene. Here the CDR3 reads CASSQSPEAFF. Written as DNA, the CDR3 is TGTGCCAGTAGTCAAAGCCCTGAAGCTTTCTTT. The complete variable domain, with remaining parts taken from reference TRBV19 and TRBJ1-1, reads DGGITQSPKYLFRKEGQNVTLSCEQNLNHDAMYWYRQDPGQGLRLIYYSQIVNDFQKGDIAEGYSVSREKKESFPLTVTSAQKNPTAFYLCASSQSPEAFFGQGTRLTVV.